This T cell receptor beta chain was identified during a study of T cells after yellow fever vaccination. Looking at the study overall: Each low-cell-number fraction was prepared by means of SMART-Seq v4 Ultra Low Input.

TCRdb recomputed calls from the 5' RACE reads with MiXCR, one row per CDR3 protein. The sample lists 450,000 to 650,000 distinct CDR3 sequences, just over 20% seen once, with about 16% in the top ten. V was shortened by 6 bases and J by 4 bases, with 15 bases between the two germline ends. CDR3 length: 14 residues. In the case of this clonotype: The antigen is not known.

Whole-study results and caveats: Contamination of FACS-sorted repertoires by abundant clonotypes from the bulk population could occur. Peaking on day 5 versus 15, the secondary response was faster but weaker. Subsequent to the booster, the majority of primary-vaccination clones reappeared (around 96% CD4, about 90% CD8).

The sequence derives from a man aged 18 to 30 who received the YFV17D yellow fever vaccine. The source material was PBMCs, sampled roughly 20 days after the first yellow fever vaccination. This chain links TRBV12-3 or TRBV12-4 with TRBJ1-1; unclear D gene. The CDR3 spells CASSTAGFGTEAFF. In DNA form, the CDR3 reads TGTGCCAGCAGCACCGCGGGGTTTGGCACTGAAGCTTTCTTT.